This T cell receptor (beta chain) was captured in a study of blood T cell repertoires in COVID-19. The repertoire was sequenced with immunoSEQ multiplex PCR; TCRdb's copy has only in-frame clones and lacks some. Found here are more than 150,000 clones, around 80% of them singletons; the top ten hold roughly 12%. The V segment lost 1 base and the J segment 2 bases; nucleotides outside the gene matches: 8. Per germline, CDR1 MGHRA and CDR2 YSYEKL. The CDR3 contains 17 residues. The genes are TRBV4-1 and TRBJ2-1; 7 bases map to TRBD1. This TCR was sampled from a man between 50 and 59 years old who had recovered from COVID-19. The sequenced sample was peripheral blood. The CDR3 DNA is TGCGCCAGCAGCCAAGGAACGGGACAGAGTCCCTACAATGAGCAGTTCTTC. Its protein is CASSQGTGQSPYNEQFF.